This T cell receptor beta chain was obtained from a study of beta chain features in type 1 diabetes. Whole-study results and caveats: It was possible that PCR favored shorter templates, equally so in patients and controls. These data did not resolve whether HLA type affects TCRB rearrangement. All four CD4+ subsets from Type 1 diabetes patients carried moderately but significantly shorter TCRB CDR3s.

cDNA synthesis used the whole RNA isolate, giving expressed TCRB sequences. Profiled with immunoSEQ multiplex PCR; TCRdb holds only in-frame clones, not every one. The repertoire holds 300,000 to 400,000 clones, with 9.5% to 11% as singletons. A note on this clone: The antigen is unknown.

The receptor was derived from a woman in her twenties or thirties in good health. The sample was naive CD4+ T cells from blood.

DNA of the CDR3: TGTGCCAGCAGCGGGGGACAGGCCACAGAAGCTTTCTTT. It codes for CASSGGQATEAFF. The rearrangement links TRBV28 to TRBJ1-1; 8 nucleotides line up with TRBD1. V shed 6 bases and J 8 bases; nucleotides not matched to a gene: 8. The CDR3 is 13 amino acids. Germline CDR1 is MDHEN and CDR2 is SYDVKM. The full variable domain, its missing parts supplied by reference TRBV28 and TRBJ1-1, is DVKVTQSSRYLVKRTGEKVFLECVQDMDHENMFWYRQDPGLGLRLIYFSYDVKMKEKGDIPEGYSVSREKKERFSLILESASTNQTSMYLCASSGGQATEAFFGQGTRLTVV.